The 7 T cell receptor beta chains given below trace back to one sample, sequenced in a study of post-analysis software for immune sequencing data. Their specific antigens are unknown. The study's findings and limits: TRBV5-6, TRBV5-1 and TRBV20-1 belonged to a set of about 5 TRBV segments that were more frequent in patients than controls.

Unique-molecular-identifier-tagged TCR beta cDNA libraries were used. Via MiXCR, TCRdb re-called the PCR reads, giving one row per CDR3 protein. The sample lists roughly 650,000 distinct CDR3 sequences, approximately 59% occurring once. The material sequenced was blood. These receptors were collected from a girl aged 2-9 years with multiple sclerosis.

The chain couples TRBV29-1 to TRBJ1-1; 8 bases agree with TRBD1. This CDR3 comprises 12 residues. Trimming at V came to 5 bases and at J to 5 bases, leaving 4 bases not matched to a gene. CDR1 is SQVTM, CDR2 ANQGSEA, per germline. CDR3 region: CSVSDRVTEAFF. The CDR3, as DNA: TGCAGCGTTTCGGACAGGGTTACTGAAGCTTTCTTT. The whole variable domain, remainder taken from reference TRBV29-1 and TRBJ1-1, is SAVISQKPSRDICQRGTSLTIQCQVDSQVTMMFWYRQQPGQSLTLIATANQGSEATYESGFVIDKFPISRPNLTFSTLTVSNMSPEDSSIYLCSVSDRVTEAFFGQGTRLTVV.

The V gene is TRBV27, the J gene TRBJ1-5; D call uncertain. The CDR3 loop spans 16 amino acids. Germline-derived CDR1 and CDR2 are MNHEY and SMNVEV (reference sequence). V was clipped by 3 bases and J by 1 base, with 13 bases between them. In DNA, the CDR3 is TGTGCCAGCAGTTTTGGTGGACGCGGGAGCAATCAGCCCCAGCATTTT. Translating it yields CASSFGGRGSNQPQHF.

This rearrangement joins TRBV7-6 to TRBJ2-5; 8 nucleotides align to TRBD1. This CDR3 has 17 residues. Unmatched junction bases numbered 9, after V lost 1 base and J lost 2 bases. Germline V gene lookup returns CDR1 SGHVS and CDR2 FNYEAQ. CDR3 sequence (DNA): TGTGCCAGCAGCTTAGGTCCTGGACAGGGATCTCAAGAGACCCAGTACTTC. Protein: CASSLGPGQGSQETQYF.

The rearrangement joins TRBV6-6 to TRBJ1-6; unclear D gene. This CDR3 contains 13 residues. V was shortened by 7 bases and J by 6 bases, with 10 bases between the two germline ends. The V gene's germline CDR1 is MNHNY and CDR2 SVGAGI (reference sequence). The CDR3 nucleotides are TGTGCCAGCACTGGAACGGCTAATTCACCCCTCCACTTT. This codes for CASTGTANSPLHF.

The chain links TRBV6-2 or TRBV6-3 to TRBJ2-1, with TRBD2 as a possible D gene (6 bases). Germline-derived CDR1 and CDR2 are MNHEY and SVGEGT. The length of the CDR3 is 15 residues. V was clipped by 8 bases and J by 5 bases, with 19 bases between them. The CDR3, as DNA: TGTGCCAGCTCCCCTTTGGCGGGGCGCGACAATGAGCAGTTCTTC. It is translated as CASSPLAGRDNEQFF.

The chain uses TRBV30 and TRBJ1-2; no firm D call. Germline lookup yields CDR1 GTSNPN and CDR2 SVGIG (reference sequence). V gave up 4 bases and J gave up 5 bases, with 8 bases separating them. CDR3 length: 11 residues. CDR3 in DNA: TGTGCCTGGATCGAGGGATATGGCTACACCTTC. Its translation is CAWIEGYGYTF.

This chain uses TRBV6-2 or TRBV6-3 with TRBJ2-3; TRBD2 aligns across 13 bases. Trimming cost V 6 bases and J 5 bases; bases outside gene matches: 5. In germline, CDR1 is MNHEY, CDR2 SVGEGT. This CDR3 is built from 15 residues. CDR3 DNA sequence: TGTGCCAGCAGCAGACTAGCGGGAGGACTAGATACGCAGTATTTT. This encodes CASSRLAGGLDTQYF.